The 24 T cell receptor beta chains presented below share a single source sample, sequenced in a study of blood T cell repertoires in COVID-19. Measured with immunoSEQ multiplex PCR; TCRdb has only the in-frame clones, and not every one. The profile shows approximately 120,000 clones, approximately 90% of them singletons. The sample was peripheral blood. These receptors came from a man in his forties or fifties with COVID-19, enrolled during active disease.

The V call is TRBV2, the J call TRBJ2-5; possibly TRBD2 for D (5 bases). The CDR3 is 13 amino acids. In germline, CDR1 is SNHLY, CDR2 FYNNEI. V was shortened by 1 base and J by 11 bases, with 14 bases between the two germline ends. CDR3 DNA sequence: TGTGCCAGCAGTGAAGGCCCTAGCCTCCTTCAGTACTTC. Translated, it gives CASSEGPSLLQYF. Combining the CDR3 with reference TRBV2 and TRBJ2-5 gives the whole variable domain EPEVTQTPSHQVTQMGQEVILRCVPISNHLYFYWYRQILGQKVEFLVSFYNNEISEKSEIFDDQFSVERPDGSNFTLKIRSTKLEDSAMYFCASSEGPSLLQYFGPGTRLLVL.

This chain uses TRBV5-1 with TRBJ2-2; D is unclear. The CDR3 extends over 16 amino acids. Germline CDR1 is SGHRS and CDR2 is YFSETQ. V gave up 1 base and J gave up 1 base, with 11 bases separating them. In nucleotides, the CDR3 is TGCGCCAGCAGCTTGTTTTGGCAGATGAACACCGGGGAGCTGTTTTTT. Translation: CASSLFWQMNTGELFF.

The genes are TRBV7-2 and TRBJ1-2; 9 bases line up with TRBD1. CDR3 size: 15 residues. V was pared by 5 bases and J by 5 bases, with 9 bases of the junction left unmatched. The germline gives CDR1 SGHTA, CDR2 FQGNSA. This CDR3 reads CASSPGGGQGYGYTF. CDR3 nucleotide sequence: TGTGCCAGCAGCCCGGGGGGGGGACAGGGTTATGGCTACACCTTC.

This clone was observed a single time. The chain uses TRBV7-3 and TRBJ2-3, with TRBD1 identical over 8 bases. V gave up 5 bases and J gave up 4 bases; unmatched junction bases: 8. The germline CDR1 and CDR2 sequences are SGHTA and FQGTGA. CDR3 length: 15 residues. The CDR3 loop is CASSEDRVESDTQYF. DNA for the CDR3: TGTGCCAGCAGCGAGGACAGGGTCGAGTCAGATACGCAGTATTTT. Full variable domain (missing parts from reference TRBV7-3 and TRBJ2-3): GAGVSQTPSNKVTEKGKYVELRCDPISGHTALYWYRQSLGQGPEFLIYFQGTGAADDSGLPNDRFFAVRPEGSVSTLKIQRTERGDSAVYLCASSEDRVESDTQYFGPGTRLTVL.

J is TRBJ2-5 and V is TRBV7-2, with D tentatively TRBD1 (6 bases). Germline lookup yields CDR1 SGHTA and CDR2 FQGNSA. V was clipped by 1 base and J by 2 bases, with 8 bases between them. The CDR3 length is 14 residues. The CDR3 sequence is CASSLEQGQETQYF. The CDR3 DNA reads TGTGCCAGCAGCTTAGAACAGGGACAAGAGACCCAGTACTTC.

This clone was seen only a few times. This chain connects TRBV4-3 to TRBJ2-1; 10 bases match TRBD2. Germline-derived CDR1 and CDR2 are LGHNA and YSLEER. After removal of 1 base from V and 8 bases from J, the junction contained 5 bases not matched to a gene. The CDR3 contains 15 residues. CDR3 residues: CASSQASGSVDEQFF. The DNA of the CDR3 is TGCGCCAGCAGCCAAGCTAGCGGGAGTGTCGATGAGCAGTTCTTC.

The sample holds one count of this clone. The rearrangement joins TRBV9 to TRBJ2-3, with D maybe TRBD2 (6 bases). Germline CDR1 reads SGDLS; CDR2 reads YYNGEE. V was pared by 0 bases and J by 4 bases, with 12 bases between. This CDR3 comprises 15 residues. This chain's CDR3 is CASSVAGVNADTQYF. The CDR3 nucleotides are TGTGCCAGCAGCGTAGCGGGAGTCAATGCAGATACGCAGTATTTT.

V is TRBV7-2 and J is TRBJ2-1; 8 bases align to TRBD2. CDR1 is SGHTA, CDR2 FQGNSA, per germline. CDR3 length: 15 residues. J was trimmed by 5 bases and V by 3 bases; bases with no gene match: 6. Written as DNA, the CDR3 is TGTGCCAGCAGCTTGAGCGGGAGCCCCGACAATGAGCAGTTCTTC. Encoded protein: CASSLSGSPDNEQFF. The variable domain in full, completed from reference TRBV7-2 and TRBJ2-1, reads GAGVSQSPSNKVTEKGKDVELRCDPISGHTALYWYRQSLGQGLEFLIYFQGNSAPDKSGLPSDRFSAERTGGSVSTLTIQRTQQEDSAVYLCASSLSGSPDNEQFFGPGTRLTVL.

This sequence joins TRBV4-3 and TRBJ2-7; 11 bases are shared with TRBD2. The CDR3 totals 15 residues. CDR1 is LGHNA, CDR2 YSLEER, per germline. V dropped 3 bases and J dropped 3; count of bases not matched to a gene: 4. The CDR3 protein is CASSQKLAGVYEQYF. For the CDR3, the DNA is TGCGCCAGCAGCCAGAAACTAGCGGGAGTCTACGAGCAGTACTTC.

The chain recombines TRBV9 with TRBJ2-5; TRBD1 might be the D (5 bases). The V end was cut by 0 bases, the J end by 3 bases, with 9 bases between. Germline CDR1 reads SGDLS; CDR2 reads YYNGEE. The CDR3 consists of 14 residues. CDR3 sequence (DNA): TGTGCCAGCAGCGTAGGGGGCAGGGAAGAGACCCAGTACTTC. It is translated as CASSVGGREETQYF.

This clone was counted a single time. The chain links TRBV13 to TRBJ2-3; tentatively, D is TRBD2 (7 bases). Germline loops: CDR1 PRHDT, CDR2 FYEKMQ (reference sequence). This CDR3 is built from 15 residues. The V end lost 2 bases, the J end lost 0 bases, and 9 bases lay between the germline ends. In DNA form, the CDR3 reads TGTGCCAGCAGCTTAAGGGGGGGAAGCACAGATACGCAGTATTTT. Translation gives CASSLRGGSTDTQYF.

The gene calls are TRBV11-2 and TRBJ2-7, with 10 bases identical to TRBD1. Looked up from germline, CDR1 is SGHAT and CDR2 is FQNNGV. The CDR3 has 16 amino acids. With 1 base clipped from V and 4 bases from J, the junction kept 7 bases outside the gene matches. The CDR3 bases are TGTGCCAGCAGCTTAGGATCGGGACAGGGGAGATACGAGCAGTACGTC. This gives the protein CASSLGSGQGRYEQYV.

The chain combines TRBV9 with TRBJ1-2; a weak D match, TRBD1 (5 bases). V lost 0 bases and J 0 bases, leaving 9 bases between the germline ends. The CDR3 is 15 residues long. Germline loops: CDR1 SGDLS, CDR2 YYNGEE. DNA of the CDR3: TGTGCCAGCAGCGTAGACCCGACAGCTAACTATGGCTACACCTTC. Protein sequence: CASSVDPTANYGYTF. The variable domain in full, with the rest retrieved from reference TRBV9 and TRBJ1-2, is DSGVTQTPKHLITATGQRVTLRCSPRSGDLSVYWYQQSLDQGLQFLIQYYNGEERAKGNILERFSAQQFPDLHSELNLSSLELGDSALYFCASSVDPTANYGYTFGSGTRLTVV.

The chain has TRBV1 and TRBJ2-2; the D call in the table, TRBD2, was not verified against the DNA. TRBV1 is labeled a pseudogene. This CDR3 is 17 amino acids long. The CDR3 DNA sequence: TGCACCAGCAGCCAAGATATCCGGGAGGACTACACCGGGGAGCTGTTTTTT. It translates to CTSSQDIREDYTGELFF.

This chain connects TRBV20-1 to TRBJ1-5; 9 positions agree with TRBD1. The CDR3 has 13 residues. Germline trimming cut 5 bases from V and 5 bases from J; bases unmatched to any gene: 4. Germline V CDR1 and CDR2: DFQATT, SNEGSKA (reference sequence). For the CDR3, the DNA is TGCAGTGCTGGTGGACAGGGGCATCAGCCCCAGCATTTT. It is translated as CSAGGQGHQPQHF.

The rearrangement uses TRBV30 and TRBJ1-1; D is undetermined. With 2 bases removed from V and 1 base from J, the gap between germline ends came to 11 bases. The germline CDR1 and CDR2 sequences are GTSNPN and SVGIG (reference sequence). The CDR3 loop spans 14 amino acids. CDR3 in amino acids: CAWSPPSWNTEAFF. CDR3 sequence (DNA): TGTGCCTGGAGTCCCCCTAGCTGGAACACTGAAGCTTTCTTT.

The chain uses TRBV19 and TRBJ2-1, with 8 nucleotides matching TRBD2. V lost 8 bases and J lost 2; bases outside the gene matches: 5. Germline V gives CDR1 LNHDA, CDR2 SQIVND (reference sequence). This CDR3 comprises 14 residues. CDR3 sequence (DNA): TGTGCCAGTTGGTCGGGAGGGCCCTACAATGAGCAGTTCTTC. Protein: CASWSGGPYNEQFF.

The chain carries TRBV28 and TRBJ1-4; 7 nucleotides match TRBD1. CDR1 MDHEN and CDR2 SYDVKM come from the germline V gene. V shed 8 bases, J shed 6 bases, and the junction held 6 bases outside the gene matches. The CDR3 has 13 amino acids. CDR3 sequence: CASATDRDEKLFF. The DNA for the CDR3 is TGTGCCAGCGCTACCGACAGGGATGAAAAACTGTTTTTT. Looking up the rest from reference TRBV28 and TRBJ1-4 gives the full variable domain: DVKVTQSSRYLVKRTGEKVFLECVQDMDHENMFWYRQDPGLGLRLIYFSYDVKMKEKGDIPEGYSVSREKKERFSLILESASTNQTSMYLCASATDRDEKLFFGSGTQLSVL.

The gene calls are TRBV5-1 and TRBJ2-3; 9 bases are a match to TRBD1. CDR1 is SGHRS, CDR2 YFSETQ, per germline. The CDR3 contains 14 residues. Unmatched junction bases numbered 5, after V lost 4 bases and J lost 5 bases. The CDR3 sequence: CASSQNRGRDTQYF. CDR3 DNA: TGCGCCAGCAGCCAAAACAGGGGGCGAGATACGCAGTATTTT.

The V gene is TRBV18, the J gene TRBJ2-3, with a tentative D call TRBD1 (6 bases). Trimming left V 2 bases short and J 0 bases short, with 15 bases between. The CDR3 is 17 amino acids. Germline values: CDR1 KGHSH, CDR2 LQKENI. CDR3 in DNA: TGTGCCAGCTCACCAGGGATCAGGGGCAAAAGCACAGATACGCAGTATTTT. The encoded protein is CASSPGIRGKSTDTQYF.

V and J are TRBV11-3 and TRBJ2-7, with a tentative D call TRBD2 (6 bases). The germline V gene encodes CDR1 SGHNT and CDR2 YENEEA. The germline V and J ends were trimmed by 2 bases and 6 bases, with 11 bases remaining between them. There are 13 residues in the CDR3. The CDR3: CASSLTSLSEQYV. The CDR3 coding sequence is TGTGCCAGCAGCTTAACTAGCCTTTCCGAGCAGTACGTC.

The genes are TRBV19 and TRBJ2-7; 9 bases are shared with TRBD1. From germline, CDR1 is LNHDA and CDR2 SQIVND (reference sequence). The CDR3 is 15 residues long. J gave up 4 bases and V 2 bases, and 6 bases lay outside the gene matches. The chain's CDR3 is CASSIKWGQGYEQYF. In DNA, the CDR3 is TGTGCCAGTAGTATAAAGTGGGGACAGGGTTACGAGCAGTACTTC.

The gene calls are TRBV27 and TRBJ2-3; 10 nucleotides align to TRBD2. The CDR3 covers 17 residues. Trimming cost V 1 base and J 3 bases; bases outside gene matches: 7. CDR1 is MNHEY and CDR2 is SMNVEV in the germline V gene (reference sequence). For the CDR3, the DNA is TGTGCCAGCAGTTTATTCCCTAGCGGGAGATCTACAGATACGCAGTATTTT. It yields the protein CASSLFPSGRSTDTQYF.

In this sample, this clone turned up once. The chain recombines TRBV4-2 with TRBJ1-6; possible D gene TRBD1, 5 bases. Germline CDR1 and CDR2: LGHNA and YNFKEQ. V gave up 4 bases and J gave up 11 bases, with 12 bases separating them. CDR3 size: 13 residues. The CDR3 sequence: CASSPEGAAPLHF. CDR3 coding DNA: TGTGCCAGCAGCCCCGAAGGGGCGGCACCCCTCCACTTT.